This TCR beta chain was obtained from a study of blood T cell repertoires in COVID-19. Trimming pared 5 bases from V and 7 bases from J, leaving 12 bases between. The CDR3 consists of 13 residues. Germline CDR1 and CDR2: LNHDA and SQIVND (reference sequence). Produced via immunoSEQ multiplex PCR; TCRdb's table is partial and in-frame only. The sample contains 90,000 to 130,000 clones, under 75% of which appear only once. The chain links TRBV19 to TRBJ1-5; D call uncertain. This sequence originates from a woman aged 55 to 70 with acute or convalescent COVID-19. The sequenced sample was peripheral blood. CDR3 DNA: TGTGCCAGTAGTGCCCAACAGCTGCAGCCCCAGCATTTT. Protein product: CASSAQQLQPQHF.